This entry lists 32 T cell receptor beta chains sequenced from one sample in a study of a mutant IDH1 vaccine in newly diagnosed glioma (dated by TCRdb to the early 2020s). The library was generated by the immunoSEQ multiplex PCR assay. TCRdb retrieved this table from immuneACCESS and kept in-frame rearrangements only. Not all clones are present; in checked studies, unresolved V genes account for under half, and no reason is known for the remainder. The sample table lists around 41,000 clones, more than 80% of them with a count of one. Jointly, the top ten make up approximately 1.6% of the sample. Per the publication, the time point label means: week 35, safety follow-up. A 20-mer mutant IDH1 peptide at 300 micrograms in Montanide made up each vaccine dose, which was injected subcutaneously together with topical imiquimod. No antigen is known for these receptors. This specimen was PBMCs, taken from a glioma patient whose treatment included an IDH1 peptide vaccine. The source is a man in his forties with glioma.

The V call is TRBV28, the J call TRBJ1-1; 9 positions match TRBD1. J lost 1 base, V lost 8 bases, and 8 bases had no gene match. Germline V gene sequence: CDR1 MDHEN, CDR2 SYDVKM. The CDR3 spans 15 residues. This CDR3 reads CASRGGTGTNTEAFF. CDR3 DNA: TGTGCCAGCCGAGGCGGGACAGGGACGAACACTGAAGCTTTCTTT.

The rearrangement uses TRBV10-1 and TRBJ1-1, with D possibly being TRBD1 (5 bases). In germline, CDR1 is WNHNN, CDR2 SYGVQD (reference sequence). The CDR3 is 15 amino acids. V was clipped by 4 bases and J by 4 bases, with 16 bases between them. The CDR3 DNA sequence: TGCGCCAGCAGTGCCACCCAGGGAGGCGGCACTGAAGCTTTCTTT. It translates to CASSATQGGGTEAFF.

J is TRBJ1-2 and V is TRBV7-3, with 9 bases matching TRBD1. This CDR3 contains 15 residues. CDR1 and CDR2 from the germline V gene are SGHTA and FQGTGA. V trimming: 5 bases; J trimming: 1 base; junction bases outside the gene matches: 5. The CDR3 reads CASSPTGGSNYGYTF. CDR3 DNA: TGTGCCAGCAGCCCAACAGGGGGCAGTAACTATGGCTACACCTTC.

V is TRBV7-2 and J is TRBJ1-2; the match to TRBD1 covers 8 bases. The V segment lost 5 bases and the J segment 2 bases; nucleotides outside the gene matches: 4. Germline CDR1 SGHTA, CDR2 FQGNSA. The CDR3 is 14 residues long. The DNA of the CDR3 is TGTGCCAGCAGCCCGGACAGGGCAAACTATGGCTACACCTTC. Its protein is CASSPDRANYGYTF. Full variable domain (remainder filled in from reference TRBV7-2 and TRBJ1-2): GAGVSQSPSNKVTEKGKDVELRCDPISGHTALYWYRQSLGQGLEFLIYFQGNSAPDKSGLPSDRFSAERTGGSVSTLTIQRTQQEDSAVYLCASSPDRANYGYTFGSGTRLTVV.

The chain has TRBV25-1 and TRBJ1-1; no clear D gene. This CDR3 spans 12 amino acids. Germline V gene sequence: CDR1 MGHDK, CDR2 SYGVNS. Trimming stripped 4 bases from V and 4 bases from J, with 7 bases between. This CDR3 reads CASSAPGTEAFF. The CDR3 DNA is TGTGCCAGCAGTGCCCCGGGCACTGAAGCTTTCTTT.

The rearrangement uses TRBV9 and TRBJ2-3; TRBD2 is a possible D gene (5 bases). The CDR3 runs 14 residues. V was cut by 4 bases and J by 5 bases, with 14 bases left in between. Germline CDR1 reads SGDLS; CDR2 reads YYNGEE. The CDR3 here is CASSPIRGGDTQYF. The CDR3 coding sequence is TGTGCCAGCAGCCCCATTAGAGGAGGAGATACGCAGTATTTT.

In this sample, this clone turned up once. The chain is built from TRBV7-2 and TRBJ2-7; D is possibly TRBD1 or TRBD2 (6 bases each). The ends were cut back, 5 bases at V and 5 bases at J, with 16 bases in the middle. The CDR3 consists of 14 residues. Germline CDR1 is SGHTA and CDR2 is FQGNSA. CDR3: CASSQGSGSHEQYF. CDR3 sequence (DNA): TGTGCCAGCAGCCAGGGGAGCGGGTCCCACGAGCAGTACTTC. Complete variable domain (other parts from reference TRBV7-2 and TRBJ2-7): GAGVSQSPSNKVTEKGKDVELRCDPISGHTALYWYRQSLGQGLEFLIYFQGNSAPDKSGLPSDRFSAERTGGSVSTLTIQRTQQEDSAVYLCASSQGSGSHEQYFGPGTRLTVT.

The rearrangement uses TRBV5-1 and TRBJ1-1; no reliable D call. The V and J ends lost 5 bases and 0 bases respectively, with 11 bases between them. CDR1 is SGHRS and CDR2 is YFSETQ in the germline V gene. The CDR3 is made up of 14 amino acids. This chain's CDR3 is CASSSQVLNTEAFF. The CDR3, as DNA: TGCGCCAGCAGTTCCCAGGTTTTGAACACTGAAGCTTTCTTT.

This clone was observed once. In DNA, the CDR3 is TGTGCCAGCAGCCAAGACAGGGTCCGCGCGAACACCGGGGAGCTGTTTTTT. Residues: CASSQDRVRANTGELFF. The chain has TRBV4-2 and TRBJ2-2, with D perhaps TRBD1 (5 bases). With 0 bases removed from V and 0 bases from J, the gap between germline ends came to 11 bases. Per the germline V gene, CDR1 is LGHNA and CDR2 is YNFKEQ. The CDR3 is made up of 17 amino acids.

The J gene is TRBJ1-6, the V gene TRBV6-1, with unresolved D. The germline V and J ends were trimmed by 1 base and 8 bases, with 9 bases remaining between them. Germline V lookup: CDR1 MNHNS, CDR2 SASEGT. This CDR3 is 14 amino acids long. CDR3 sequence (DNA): TGTGCCAGCAGTGAAGTCGGGAGGTATTCACCCCTCCACTTT. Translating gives CASSEVGRYSPLHF.

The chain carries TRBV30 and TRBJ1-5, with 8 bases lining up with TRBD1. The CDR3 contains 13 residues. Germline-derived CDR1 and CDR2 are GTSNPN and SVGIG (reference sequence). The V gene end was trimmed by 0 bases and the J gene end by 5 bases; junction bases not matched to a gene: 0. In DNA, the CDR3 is TGTGCCTGGAGTGTGACAGGGGATCAGCCCCAGCATTTT. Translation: CAWSVTGDQPQHF. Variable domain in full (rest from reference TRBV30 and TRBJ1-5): SQTIHQWPATLVQPVGSPLSLECTVEGTSNPNLYWYRQAAGRGLQLLFYSVGIGQISSEVPQNLSASRPQDRQFILSSKKLLLSDSGFYLCAWSVTGDQPQHFGDGTRLSIL.

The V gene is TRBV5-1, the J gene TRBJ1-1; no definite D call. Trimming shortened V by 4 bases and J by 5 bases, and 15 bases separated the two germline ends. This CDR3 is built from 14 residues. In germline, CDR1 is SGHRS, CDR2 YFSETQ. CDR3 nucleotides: TGCGCCAGCAGCCTTCCGACGGGAGGGACTGAAGCTTTCTTT. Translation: CASSLPTGGTEAFF.

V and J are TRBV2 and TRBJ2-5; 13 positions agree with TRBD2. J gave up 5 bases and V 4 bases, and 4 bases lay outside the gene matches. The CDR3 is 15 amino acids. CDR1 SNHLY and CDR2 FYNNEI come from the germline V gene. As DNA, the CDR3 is TGTGCCAGCAGTGGAGGACTAGCGGGAGTGGAGACCCAGTACTTC. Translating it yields CASSGGLAGVETQYF.

CDR3 sequence reads: CASTLDRVQPQHF. The CDR3 DNA sequence: TGTGCCAGTACCCTGGACAGGGTTCAGCCCCAGCATTTT. The chain recombines TRBV19 with TRBJ1-5; TRBD1 aligns across 8 bases. Trimming cost V 7 bases and J 6 bases; bases outside gene matches: 5. This CDR3 contains 13 residues. Germline V gene lookup returns CDR1 LNHDA and CDR2 SQIVND (reference sequence).

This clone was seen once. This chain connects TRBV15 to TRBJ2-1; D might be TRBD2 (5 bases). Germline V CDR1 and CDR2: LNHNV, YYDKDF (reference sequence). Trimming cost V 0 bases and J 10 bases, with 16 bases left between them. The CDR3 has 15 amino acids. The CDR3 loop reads CATSRDPLGTGEQFF. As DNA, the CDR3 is TGTGCCACCAGCAGAGATCCCCTCGGCACGGGGGAGCAGTTCTTC.

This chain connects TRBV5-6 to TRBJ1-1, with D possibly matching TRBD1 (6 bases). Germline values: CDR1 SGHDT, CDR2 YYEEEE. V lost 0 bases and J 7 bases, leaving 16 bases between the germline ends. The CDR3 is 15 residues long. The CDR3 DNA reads TGTGCCAGCAGCTTGGTTGGGGGCATCCGCAATGAAGCTTTCTTT. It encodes CASSLVGGIRNEAFF. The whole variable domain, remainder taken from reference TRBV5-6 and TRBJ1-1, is DAGVTQSPTHLIKTRGQQVTLRCSPKSGHDTVSWYQQALGQGPQFIFQYYEEEERQRGNFPDRFSGHQFPNYSSELNVNALLLGDSALYLCASSLVGGIRNEAFFGQGTRLTVV.

The CDR3 nucleotides are TGTGCCAGTAGTACCCTGACAGGGGGGAATGAGCAGTTCTTC. Encoded protein: CASSTLTGGNEQFF. The chain uses TRBV19 and TRBJ2-1, with 9 bases lining up with TRBD1. The CDR3 contains 14 residues. CDR1 is LNHDA, CDR2 SQIVND, per germline (reference sequence). Germline trimming cut 4 bases from V and 7 bases from J; bases unmatched to any gene: 5.

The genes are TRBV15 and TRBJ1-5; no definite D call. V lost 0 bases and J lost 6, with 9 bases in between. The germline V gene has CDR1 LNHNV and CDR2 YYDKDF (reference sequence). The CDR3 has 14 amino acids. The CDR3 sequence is CATSRDKGSQPQHF. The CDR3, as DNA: TGTGCCACCAGCAGAGATAAGGGAAGTCAGCCCCAGCATTTT.

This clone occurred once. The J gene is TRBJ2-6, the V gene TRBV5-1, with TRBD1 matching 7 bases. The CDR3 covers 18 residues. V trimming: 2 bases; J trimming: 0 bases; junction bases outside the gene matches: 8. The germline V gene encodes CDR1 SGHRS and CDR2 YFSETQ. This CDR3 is CASSLEGALSSGANVLTF. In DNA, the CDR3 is TGCGCCAGCAGCTTAGAGGGGGCCCTTAGCTCTGGGGCCAACGTCCTGACTTTC.

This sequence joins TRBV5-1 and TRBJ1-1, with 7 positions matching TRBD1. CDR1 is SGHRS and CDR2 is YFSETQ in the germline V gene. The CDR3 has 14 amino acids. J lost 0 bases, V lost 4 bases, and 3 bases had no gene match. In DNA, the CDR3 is TGCGCCAGCAGCCCACAGGGGATGAACACTGAAGCTTTCTTT. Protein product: CASSPQGMNTEAFF.

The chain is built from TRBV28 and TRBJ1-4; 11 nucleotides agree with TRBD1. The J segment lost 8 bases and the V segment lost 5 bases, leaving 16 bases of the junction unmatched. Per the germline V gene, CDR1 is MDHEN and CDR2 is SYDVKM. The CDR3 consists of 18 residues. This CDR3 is CASSLDRGRSSVREKLFF. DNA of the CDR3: TGTGCCAGCAGTCTGGACAGGGGGCGTTCTAGTGTTCGGGAAAAACTGTTTTTT. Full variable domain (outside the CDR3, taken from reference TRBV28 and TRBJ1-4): DVKVTQSSRYLVKRTGEKVFLECVQDMDHENMFWYRQDPGLGLRLIYFSYDVKMKEKGDIPEGYSVSREKKERFSLILESASTNQTSMYLCASSLDRGRSSVREKLFFGSGTQLSVL.

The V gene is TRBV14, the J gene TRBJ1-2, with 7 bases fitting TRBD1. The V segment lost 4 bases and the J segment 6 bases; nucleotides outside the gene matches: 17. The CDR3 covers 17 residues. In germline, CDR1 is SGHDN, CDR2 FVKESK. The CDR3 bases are TGTGCCAGCAGCCCGCCCCGAGAAGGGGGCAAAAGTAATGGCTACACCTTC. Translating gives CASSPPREGGKSNGYTF.

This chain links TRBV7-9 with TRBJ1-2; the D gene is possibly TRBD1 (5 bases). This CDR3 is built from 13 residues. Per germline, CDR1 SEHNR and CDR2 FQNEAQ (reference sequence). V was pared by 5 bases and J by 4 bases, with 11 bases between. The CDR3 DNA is TGTGCCAGCAGCCCGTGGGGGGGCTATGGCTACACCTTC. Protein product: CASSPWGGYGYTF.

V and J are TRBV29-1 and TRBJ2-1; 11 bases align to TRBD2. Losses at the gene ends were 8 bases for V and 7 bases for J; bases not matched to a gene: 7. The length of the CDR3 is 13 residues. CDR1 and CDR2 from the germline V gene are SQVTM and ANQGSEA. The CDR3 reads CSTRSGGANEQFF. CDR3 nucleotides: TGCAGCACCCGTAGCGGGGGGGCTAATGAGCAGTTCTTC.

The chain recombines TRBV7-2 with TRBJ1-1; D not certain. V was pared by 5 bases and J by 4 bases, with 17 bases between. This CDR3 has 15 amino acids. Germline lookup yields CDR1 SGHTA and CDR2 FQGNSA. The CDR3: CASSPARAQITEAFF. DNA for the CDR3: TGTGCCAGCAGCCCCGCCCGGGCTCAGATCACTGAAGCTTTCTTT.

The CDR3 DNA reads TGTGCCAGCAGCCCCCCGGGGGGACAGGCCTACGAGCAGTACTTC. It translates to CASSPPGGQAYEQYF. This chain uses TRBV7-9 with TRBJ2-7; D perhaps matches TRBD1 (8 bases). V lost 5 bases, J lost 2 bases, and 16 bases lay in between. This CDR3 region has 15 residues. CDR1 SEHNR and CDR2 FQNEAQ come from the germline V gene (reference sequence).

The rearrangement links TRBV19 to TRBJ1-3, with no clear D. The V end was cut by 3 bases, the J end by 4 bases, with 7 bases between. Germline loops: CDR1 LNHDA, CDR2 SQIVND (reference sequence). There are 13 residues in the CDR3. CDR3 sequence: CASSIGVGNTIYF. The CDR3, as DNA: TGTGCCAGTAGTATTGGGGTCGGAAACACCATATATTTT.

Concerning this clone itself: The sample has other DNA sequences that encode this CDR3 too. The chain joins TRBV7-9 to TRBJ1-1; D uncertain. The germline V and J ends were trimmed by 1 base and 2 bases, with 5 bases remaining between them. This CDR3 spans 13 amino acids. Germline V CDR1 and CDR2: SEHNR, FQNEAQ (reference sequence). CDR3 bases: TGTGCCAGCAGCTTAGAGGGCAACACTGAAGCTTTCTTT. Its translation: CASSLEGNTEAFF.

The CDR3 sequence is CASSVESRGRDEQFF. The CDR3 DNA sequence: TGTGCCAGCAGCGTAGAATCGAGGGGGCGGGATGAGCAGTTCTTC. This chain connects TRBV9 to TRBJ2-1; 7 nucleotides line up with TRBD1. This CDR3 region has 15 residues. In germline, CDR1 is SGDLS, CDR2 YYNGEE. The trim removed 0 bases at V and 8 bases at J, leaving 8 bases unmatched.

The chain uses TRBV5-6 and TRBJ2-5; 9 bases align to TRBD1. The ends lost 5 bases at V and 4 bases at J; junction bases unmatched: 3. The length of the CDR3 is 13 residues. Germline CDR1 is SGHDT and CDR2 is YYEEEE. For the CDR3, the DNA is TGTGCCAGCAGTTCGGACAGGGGAGAGACCCAGTACTTC. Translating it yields CASSSDRGETQYF. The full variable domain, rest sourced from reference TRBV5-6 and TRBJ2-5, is DAGVTQSPTHLIKTRGQQVTLRCSPKSGHDTVSWYQQALGQGPQFIFQYYEEEERQRGNFPDRFSGHQFPNYSSELNVNALLLGDSALYLCASSSDRGETQYFGPGTRLLVL.

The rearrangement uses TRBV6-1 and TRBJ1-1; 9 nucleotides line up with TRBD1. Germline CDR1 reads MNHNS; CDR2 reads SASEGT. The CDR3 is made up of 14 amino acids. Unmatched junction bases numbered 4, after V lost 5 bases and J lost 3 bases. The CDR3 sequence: CASSRDRADTEAFF. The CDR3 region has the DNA TGTGCCAGCAGTCGGGACAGGGCGGACACTGAAGCTTTCTTT.

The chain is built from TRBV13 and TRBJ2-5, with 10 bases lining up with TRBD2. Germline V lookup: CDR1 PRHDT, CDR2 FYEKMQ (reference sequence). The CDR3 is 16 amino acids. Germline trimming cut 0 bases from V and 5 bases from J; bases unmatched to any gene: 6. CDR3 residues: CASSLGQRGGYETQYF. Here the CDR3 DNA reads TGTGCCAGCAGCTTAGGCCAGCGGGGGGGATACGAGACCCAGTACTTC.